This T cell receptor (beta chain) was sequenced during a study of CD8 T cells in Susac syndrome. This CDR3 spans 17 amino acids. From germline, CDR1 is SGHDT and CDR2 YYEEEE. J lost 4 bases, V lost 0 bases, and 10 bases had no gene match. Roughly 0.45 to 1 ug RNA was reverse transcribed with random hexamers. The TCR beta CDR3 was amplified by immunoSEQ multiplex PCR across 54 Vbeta, 13 Jbeta. TCRdb recomputed calls from the immunoSEQ multiplex PCR reads with MiXCR, one row per CDR3 protein. The sample yields 400,000 or so distinct CDR3 sequences, approximately 85% seen once. Sequencing of TCR beta covered CD8+ and CD4+ T cells obtained from blood. TEMRA cells were FACS-enriched, and CD8+ and CD4+ T cells were isolated negatively.

The sequence came from a human donor with multiple sclerosis. V usage is TRBV5-6 and J usage is TRBJ2-7, with TRBD2 identical over 10 bases. Material: CD8+ T cells from PBMCs. The CDR3 DNA reads TGTGCCAGCAGCTTGGGGAGTAGCGGGGGGCCCCTATACGAGCAGTACTTC. Translating it yields CASSLGSSGGPLYEQYF.